This paragraph reports one TCR beta chain. Method: immunoSEQ multiplex PCR; TCRdb's copy keeps in-frame clones and lacks some. The sample records 250,000 to 300,000 clones, about 80% being singletons. Germline V gives CDR1 LNHDA, CDR2 SQIVND (reference sequence). Germline trimming cut 5 bases from V and 7 bases from J; bases unmatched to any gene: 5. The length of the CDR3 is 13 residues. This sample is part of a study of control samples from healthy donors and cancer patients. The chain recombines TRBV19 with TRBJ1-2, with 9 positions matching TRBD1. Sequencing was performed on PBMCs. The receptor's source is a woman aged 55-70 years with lung cancer. CDR3 sequence: CASSPQGAFGYTF. For the CDR3, the DNA is TGTGCCAGTAGTCCACAGGGGGCTTTTGGCTACACCTTC. The whole variable domain, filled in from reference TRBV19 and TRBJ1-2, reads DGGITQSPKYLFRKEGQNVTLSCEQNLNHDAMYWYRQDPGQGLRLIYYSQIVNDFQKGDIAEGYSVSREKKESFPLTVTSAQKNPTAFYLCASSPQGAFGYTFGSGTRLTVV.